A selection of T cell receptor beta chains follows, all from one sample in a study of blood T cell repertoires in COVID-19. This table comes from immunoSEQ multiplex PCR, and its TCRdb copy is limited to in-frame clones, with some not included. The table shows some 400,000 clones, with around 91% occurring only once. Material for sequencing was PBMCs or T cells enriched from blood (not recorded which). The source is a man aged 25-40 years who had recovered from COVID-19. CDR3s include the opening cysteine and the closing phenylalanine or tryptophan. D genes are given only for firm matches. Some rows mark clone size as missing; the rest say once, few, many or name a class of expanded clone.

j_gene: TRBJ2-7
v_gene: TRBV4-1
d_gene: TRBD2
abundance: NA
CDR3nt: TGCGCCAGCAGCCCTCGACTAGCGGCTACCTACGAGCAGTACTTC
CDR3aa: CASSPRLAATYEQYF

j_gene: TRBJ1-5
v_gene: TRBV27
d_gene: NA
abundance: NA
CDR3nt: TGTGCCAGCAGTTTTTATAGCAATCAGCCCCAGCATTTT
CDR3aa: CASSFYSNQPQHF

j_gene: TRBJ1-1
v_gene: TRBV12-5
d_gene: TRBD1
abundance: NA
CDR3nt: TGTGCTAGTGGCCAGAGCCCGGGACAGGTTTATGAAGCTTTCTTT
CDR3aa: CASGQSPGQVYEAFF

j_gene: TRBJ1-1
v_gene: TRBV13
d_gene: NA
abundance: once
CDR3nt: TGTGCCAGCAGCTTAGGGATTCAGGGTGACACTGAAGCTTTCTTT
CDR3aa: CASSLGIQGDTEAFF

j_gene: TRBJ2-7
v_gene: TRBV27
d_gene: TRBD2
abundance: NA
CDR3nt: TGTGCCAGCAGTTTATCGCGGGAGTGGGGAGAGCAGTACTTC
CDR3aa: CASSLSREWGEQYF

j_gene: TRBJ1-2
v_gene: TRBV6-5
d_gene: TRBD1
abundance: NA
CDR3nt: TGTGCCAGCAGTTACTCGAGGCAGGGGGCAGGTGGCTACACCTTC
CDR3aa: CASSYSRQGAGGYTF

j_gene: TRBJ2-2
v_gene: TRBV6-5
d_gene: TRBD1
abundance: NA
CDR3nt: TGTGCCAGCAGTTCTCGACAGGGGGGAACCGGGGAGCTGTTTTTT
CDR3aa: CASSSRQGGTGELFF

j_gene: TRBJ2-7
v_gene: TRBV18
d_gene: TRBD2
abundance: NA
CDR3nt: TGTGCCAGCTCACCATCGGGGGGGCCCTCTTACGAGCAGTACTTC
CDR3aa: CASSPSGGPSYEQYF

j_gene: TRBJ2-3
v_gene: TRBV29-1
d_gene: NA
abundance: NA
CDR3nt: TGCAGCGTTATGGGACTCCCTCCAGATACGCAGTATTTT
CDR3aa: CSVMGLPPDTQYF

j_gene: TRBJ2-1
v_gene: TRBV5-1
d_gene: NA
abundance: NA
CDR3nt: TGCGCCAGCAGCTTGCACCCGGGCTCCAGGGTCAATGAGCAGTTCTTC
CDR3aa: CASSLHPGSRVNEQFF

j_gene: TRBJ1-2
v_gene: TRBV14
d_gene: NA
abundance: NA
CDR3nt: TGTGCCAGCAGCCAAAATGAGGCCGGCTACACCTTC
CDR3aa: CASSQNEAGYTF

j_gene: TRBJ2-2
v_gene: TRBV6-2/TRBV6-3
d_gene: NA
abundance: NA
CDR3nt: TGTGCCAGCAGTTACCCGGGACTCCGGATCGGGGAGCTGTTTTTT
CDR3aa: CASSYPGLRIGELFF

j_gene: TRBJ2-5
v_gene: TRBV4-2
d_gene: NA
abundance: NA
CDR3nt: TGTGCCAGCAGCTCCGGCGGGGCGGAGACCCAGTACTTC
CDR3aa: CASSSGGAETQYF

j_gene: TRBJ2-2
v_gene: TRBV6-4
d_gene: NA
abundance: NA
CDR3nt: TGTGCCAGCACTAGGGGGCTCGGGAGGGCCGTCAGCACCGGGGAGCTGTTTTTT
CDR3aa: CASTRGLGRAVSTGELFF

j_gene: TRBJ2-5
v_gene: TRBV7-8
d_gene: TRBD1
abundance: NA
CDR3nt: TGTGCCAGCAGCTTCTATAATGCAATACCGGGACAGGGGTTGGAGACCCAGTACTTC
CDR3aa: CASSFYNAIPGQGLETQYF

j_gene: TRBJ2-3
v_gene: TRBV2
d_gene: TRBD1
abundance: once
CDR3nt: TGTGCCACCAGCCTGACAGGGGAAATCACAGATACGCAGTATTTT
CDR3aa: CATSLTGEITDTQYF

j_gene: TRBJ2-7
v_gene: TRBV12-3/TRBV12-4
d_gene: TRBD1
abundance: NA
CDR3nt: TGTGCCAGCAGTTGGGGACAGGGTCTGGAGCAGTACTTC
CDR3aa: CASSWGQGLEQYF

j_gene: TRBJ2-7
v_gene: TRBV6-5
d_gene: NA
abundance: NA
CDR3nt: TGTGCCAGCAGATATACCTACGAGCAGTACTTC
CDR3aa: CASRYTYEQYF

j_gene: TRBJ2-7
v_gene: TRBV6-5
d_gene: NA
abundance: NA
CDR3nt: TGTGCCAGCAGTTACACAGGTCGATCCTTGGGGGAGCAGTACTTC
CDR3aa: CASSYTGRSLGEQYF

j_gene: TRBJ1-1
v_gene: TRBV7-2
d_gene: NA
abundance: NA
CDR3nt: TGTGCCAGCAGCTTAGTGGGCTCCGCGATGGCTTTCTTT
CDR3aa: CASSLVGSAMAFF

j_gene: TRBJ1-2
v_gene: TRBV28
d_gene: NA
abundance: NA
CDR3nt: TGTGCCAGCAGTTTACCAGGGCGTATAGATGGCTACACCTTC
CDR3aa: CASSLPGRIDGYTF

j_gene: TRBJ1-2
v_gene: TRBV7-9
d_gene: NA
abundance: NA
CDR3nt: TGTGCCAGCAGCTTAGGTCAGGGATACGGCTACACCTTC
CDR3aa: CASSLGQGYGYTF

j_gene: TRBJ2-7
v_gene: TRBV6-2/TRBV6-3
d_gene: NA
abundance: NA
CDR3nt: TGTGCCAGCAGTTACGATCCGGGAGCTTCCTACGAGCAGTACTTC
CDR3aa: CASSYDPGASYEQYF

j_gene: TRBJ1-2
v_gene: TRBV28
d_gene: NA
abundance: NA
CDR3nt: TGTGCCAGCACCACAGCTAACTATGGCTACACCTTC
CDR3aa: CASTTANYGYTF

j_gene: TRBJ1-2
v_gene: TRBV6-5
d_gene: NA
abundance: NA
CDR3nt: TGTGCCACGCAGGGTACCTATGGCTACACCTTC
CDR3aa: CATQGTYGYTF

j_gene: TRBJ1-6
v_gene: TRBV25-1
d_gene: NA
abundance: NA
CDR3nt: TGTGCCAGCAGTGAATATGGGTTAGGGAGTGATTCACCCCTCCACTTT
CDR3aa: CASSEYGLGSDSPLHF

j_gene: TRBJ2-5
v_gene: TRBV2
d_gene: NA
abundance: NA
CDR3nt: TGTGCCAGCAGTGCTGGGCAGATCGAGACCCAGTACTTC
CDR3aa: CASSAGQIETQYF

j_gene: TRBJ2-2
v_gene: TRBV10-3
d_gene: TRBD2
abundance: few
CDR3nt: TGTGCCAGCCTCAAGACTAGCGGGAAGAACACCGGGGAGCTGTTTTTT
CDR3aa: CASLKTSGKNTGELFF

j_gene: TRBJ2-2
v_gene: TRBV24-1
d_gene: TRBD2
abundance: NA
CDR3nt: TGTGCCACCAGTGATGCACTAGCGGGAGCTTACGGGGAGCTGTTTTTT
CDR3aa: CATSDALAGAYGELFF

j_gene: TRBJ1-3
v_gene: TRBV28
d_gene: TRBD1
abundance: NA
CDR3nt: TGTGCCAGCAGTTCCGACAGGGGCCGAAACACCATATATTTT
CDR3aa: CASSSDRGRNTIYF

j_gene: TRBJ2-1
v_gene: TRBV29-1
d_gene: TRBD2
abundance: NA
CDR3nt: TGCAGCGTTGTAGCGGGAGGGTACAATGAGCAGTTCTTC
CDR3aa: CSVVAGGYNEQFF

j_gene: TRBJ1-1
v_gene: TRBV11-3
d_gene: NA
abundance: few
CDR3nt: TGTGCCAGCAGCCGGGATTTTTACACTGAAGCTTTCTTT
CDR3aa: CASSRDFYTEAFF

j_gene: TRBJ2-2
v_gene: TRBV19
d_gene: NA
abundance: NA
CDR3nt: TGTGCCAGTAGGCCTATTACCGGGGAGCTGTTTTTT
CDR3aa: CASRPITGELFF

j_gene: TRBJ1-1
v_gene: TRBV3-1/TRBV3-2
d_gene: TRBD1
abundance: once
CDR3nt: TGTGCCAGCAGCCAGTTTAACAGGGGGCGCAATGCTTTCTTT
CDR3aa: CASSQFNRGRNAFF

j_gene: TRBJ1-5
v_gene: TRBV28
d_gene: TRBD1
abundance: NA
CDR3nt: TGTGCCAGCAGCCCTGGACAGGCGCAATCTCAGCCCCAGCATTTT
CDR3aa: CASSPGQAQSQPQHF

j_gene: TRBJ1-1
v_gene: TRBV12-3/TRBV12-4
d_gene: NA
abundance: NA
CDR3nt: TGTGCCAGCAGTTTACCGTCGAACACTGAAGCTTTCTTT
CDR3aa: CASSLPSNTEAFF

j_gene: TRBJ1-2
v_gene: TRBV10-3
d_gene: NA
abundance: NA
CDR3nt: TGTGCCATCAGTGAATTAGGGGCAGCCAGCGTCCTCTTCTTC
CDR3aa: CAISELGAASVLFF

j_gene: TRBJ1-6
v_gene: TRBV6-5
d_gene: TRBD1
abundance: NA
CDR3nt: TGTGCCAGCAGTTACTCCGGGACAGGGAATTCACCCCTCCACTTT
CDR3aa: CASSYSGTGNSPLHF

j_gene: TRBJ2-5
v_gene: TRBV5-1
d_gene: NA
abundance: NA
CDR3nt: TGCGCCAGCAGCGGTGACTCTCAATCAGAGACCCAGTACTTC
CDR3aa: CASSGDSQSETQYF

j_gene: TRBJ2-2
v_gene: TRBV3-1/TRBV3-2
d_gene: TRBD1
abundance: NA
CDR3nt: TGTGCCAGCAGCCACCGGACAGGGGGCGGGAGGGAGCTGTTTTTT
CDR3aa: CASSHRTGGGRELFF

j_gene: TRBJ1-2
v_gene: TRBV2
d_gene: NA
abundance: NA
CDR3nt: TGTGCCAGCAGTTCCGGACAGATCTATGGCTACACCTTC
CDR3aa: CASSSGQIYGYTF

j_gene: TRBJ2-7
v_gene: TRBV7-6
d_gene: TRBD1
abundance: once
CDR3nt: TGTGCCAGCAGCTTAGCGGACAGGGGGCGGGAAGAGCAGTACTTC
CDR3aa: CASSLADRGREEQYF

j_gene: TRBJ1-1
v_gene: TRBV28
d_gene: TRBD1
abundance: NA
CDR3nt: TGTGCCAGCAGTAACCGACAGGGGTTTGAAGCTTTCTTT
CDR3aa: CASSNRQGFEAFF

j_gene: TRBJ2-7
v_gene: TRBV28
d_gene: NA
abundance: NA
CDR3nt: TGTGCCAGCAGTTTATCCAGTTACGAGCAGTACTTC
CDR3aa: CASSLSSYEQYF

j_gene: TRBJ2-7
v_gene: TRBV6-4
d_gene: TRBD2
abundance: once
CDR3nt: TGTGCCAGCAGTGACGGGCAGTATGGGACTAGCACCCCCTACGAGCAGTACTTC
CDR3aa: CASSDGQYGTSTPYEQYF

j_gene: TRBJ1-1
v_gene: TRBV2
d_gene: TRBD1
abundance: NA
CDR3nt: TGTGCCAGCAGTATGGGATCGGGACAGGGTACGGCTTTCTTT
CDR3aa: CASSMGSGQGTAFF

j_gene: TRBJ1-2
v_gene: TRBV28
d_gene: TRBD1
abundance: NA
CDR3nt: TGTGCCAGCAGGGAGACACAGGGGGCGTGGGGCTACACCTTC
CDR3aa: CASRETQGAWGYTF

j_gene: TRBJ2-1
v_gene: TRBV2
d_gene: NA
abundance: NA
CDR3nt: TGTGCCGCCCTCCTCTCCCTTAGTGATGAGCAGTTCTTC
CDR3aa: CAALLSLSDEQFF

j_gene: TRBJ2-1
v_gene: TRBV10-1
d_gene: NA
abundance: NA
CDR3nt: TGCGCCAGCAGTGAGTCGCCCGCGGGGTCCTACAATGAGCAGTTCTTC
CDR3aa: CASSESPAGSYNEQFF

j_gene: TRBJ1-2
v_gene: TRBV4-1
d_gene: NA
abundance: NA
CDR3nt: TGCGCCAGCAGCCAAGAAGGCTCTAGGGGTGGCTACACCTTC
CDR3aa: CASSQEGSRGGYTF